The 17 T cell receptor beta chains in this list originate from one sample, sequenced in a study of CD8 T cells in Susac syndrome. cDNA came from approximately 0.5 to 1 ug RNA primed by random hexamers. MiXCR was run by TCRdb on the immunoSEQ multiplex PCR reads, yielding one entry per CDR3 protein. The table lists around 120,000 distinct CDR3 sequences, approximately 93% of them singletons. Source material: CD4+ T cells from PBMCs. Receptors originate from a human donor with multiple sclerosis.

This chain joins TRBV7-2 and TRBJ2-7, with D perhaps matching TRBD1 or TRBD2 (5 bases each). The CDR3 is 14 amino acids. V dropped 5 bases and J dropped 6 bases, with 17 bases sitting between them. The germline V gene encodes CDR1 SGHTA and CDR2 FQGNSA. This CDR3 reads CASSRDGGIREQYF. DNA for the CDR3: TGTGCCAGCAGCCGGGACGGTGGGATACGCGAGCAGTACTTC.

The V gene is TRBV6-6, the J gene TRBJ2-7; the D gene is possibly TRBD2 (6 bases). Germline CDR1 is MNHNY and CDR2 is SVGAGI (reference sequence). The length of the CDR3 is 13 residues. The germline V and J ends were trimmed by 6 bases and 2 bases, with 11 bases remaining between them. CDR3 sequence (DNA): TGTGCCAGCAGCACCGGGACTCCCTACGAGCAGTACTTC. It is translated as CASSTGTPYEQYF.

This chain uses TRBV12-3 or TRBV12-4 with TRBJ2-3, with a tentative D call TRBD1 (5 bases). This CDR3 region has 13 residues. V dropped 5 bases and J dropped 4 bases, with 10 bases sitting between them. The CDR3 region is CASSPRVADTQYF. The DNA for the CDR3 is TGTGCCAGCAGTCCCAGGGTGGCAGATACGCAGTATTTT.

The chain couples TRBV7-3 to TRBJ1-5, with D hard to call. Trimming took off 1 base at V and 2 bases at J, with 15 bases between the two ends. The CDR3 has 17 amino acids. Germline-derived CDR1 and CDR2 are SGHTA and FQGTGA. The CDR3 DNA is TGTGCCAGCAGCTTAAAGGGTCTACGGTGGGGCAATCAGCCCCAGCATTTT. It encodes CASSLKGLRWGNQPQHF. Supplemented by reference TRBV7-3 and TRBJ1-5, the full variable domain reads GAGVSQTPSNKVTEKGKYVELRCDPISGHTALYWYRQSLGQGPEFLIYFQGTGAADDSGLPNDRFFAVRPEGSVSTLKIQRTERGDSAVYLCASSLKGLRWGNQPQHFGDGTRLSIL.

The chain uses TRBV7-8 and TRBJ2-1; 12 nucleotides align to TRBD2. Germline trimming cut 5 bases from V and 9 bases from J; bases unmatched to any gene: 11. CDR3 size: 16 residues. Germline V gene lookup returns CDR1 SGHVS and CDR2 FQNEAQ. The CDR3 sequence: CASSVILAGGYLEQFF. The CDR3 DNA sequence: TGTGCCAGCAGCGTAATACTAGCGGGGGGTTATCTTGAGCAGTTCTTC.

The chain links TRBV14 to TRBJ1-6; 9 nucleotides agree with TRBD1. The CDR3 totals 16 residues. J was trimmed by 7 bases and V by 0 bases; bases with no gene match: 4. The germline V gene encodes CDR1 SGHDN and CDR2 FVKESK. The CDR3 is CASSQDLDRGNSPLHF. The CDR3 coding sequence is TGTGCCAGCAGCCAAGATCTAGACAGGGGGAATTCACCCCTCCACTTT.

The chain joins TRBV10-3 to TRBJ1-2; TRBD1 matches 9 bases. Germline V gene data show CDR1 as ENHRY and CDR2 as SYGVKD. The J segment lost 3 bases and the V segment lost 6 bases, leaving 8 bases of the junction unmatched. The CDR3 spans 15 residues. CDR3 sequence (DNA): TGTGCCATCAGGCCACAGGGGGCGGAGGACTATGGCTACACCTTC. It specifies CAIRPQGAEDYGYTF.

The chain combines TRBV27 with TRBJ1-6; 8 positions agree with TRBD1. This CDR3 comprises 14 residues. Germline CDR1 reads MNHEY; CDR2 reads SMNVEV (reference sequence). J lost 7 bases, V lost 6 bases, and 5 bases had no gene match. CDR3 sequence reads: CASRPQGGNSPLHF. The CDR3 DNA reads as TGTGCCAGCAGGCCACAGGGGGGGAATTCACCCCTCCACTTT.

The chain joins TRBV18 to TRBJ2-5; no firm D call. The germline gives CDR1 KGHSH, CDR2 LQKENI. The CDR3 spans 15 residues. Trimming pared 2 bases from V and 0 bases from J, leaving 10 bases between. The CDR3 protein is CASSPFDLYQETQYF. In DNA form, the CDR3 reads TGTGCCAGCTCACCATTCGACCTGTACCAAGAGACCCAGTACTTC.

The sample holds one count of this clonotype. The chain joins TRBV7-9 to TRBJ1-1; D gene ambiguous. Germline CDR1 is SEHNR and CDR2 is FQNEAQ (reference sequence). The CDR3 sequence is 15 residues long. The germline V and J ends were trimmed by 5 bases and 8 bases, with 21 bases remaining between them. This CDR3 reads CASSRLGINSEEAFF. In DNA, the CDR3 is TGTGCCAGCAGCCGATTGGGGATCAACTCGGAGGAAGCTTTCTTT. The full variable domain, with the rest looked up from reference TRBV7-9 and TRBJ1-1, is DTGVSQNPRHKITKRGQNVTFRCDPISEHNRLYWYRQTLGQGPEFLTYFQNEAQLEKSRLLSDRFSAERPKGSFSTLEIQRTEQGDSAMYLCASSRLGINSEEAFFGQGTRLTVV.

The V call is TRBV7-9, the J call TRBJ1-1; no clear D. V lost 1 base and J lost 1, with 4 bases in between. The CDR3 totals 13 residues. From germline, CDR1 is SEHNR and CDR2 FQNEAQ (reference sequence). CDR3 sequence reads: CASSLDPNTEAFF. In DNA form, the CDR3 reads TGTGCCAGCAGCTTAGACCCGAACACTGAAGCTTTCTTT.

In nucleotides, the CDR3 is TGCGCCAGCAGTCAAACGCCCCGGGGGAGAACTGAAGCTTTCTTT. Translated, it gives CASSQTPRGRTEAFF. V usage is TRBV23-1 and J usage is TRBJ1-1; possibly TRBD1 for D (5 bases). TRBV23-1 is recorded as an ORF, its role being uncertain. The CDR3 consists of 15 residues. Trimming removed 2 bases at V and 5 bases at J, with 15 bases between.

V and J are TRBV11-1 and TRBJ2-3, with D maybe TRBD2 (5 bases). Between the trimmed V and J ends, which lost 5 bases and 3 bases, there was a span of 12 bases. CDR3 size: 14 residues. Germline V gene lookup returns CDR1 SGHAT and CDR2 FQDESV (reference sequence). CDR3 DNA sequence: TGTGCCAGCAGCGCGGCGCGGGTTACAGATACGCAGTATTTT. Translated: CASSAARVTDTQYF.

V usage is TRBV5-1 and J usage is TRBJ1-1; no clear D. Germline CDR1 SGHRS, CDR2 YFSETQ. V shed 2 bases and J shed 0 bases, with 11 bases lying between them. This CDR3 spans 15 amino acids. CDR3 sequence: CASSFIGSMNTEAFF. CDR3 bases: TGCGCCAGCAGCTTCATAGGCAGTATGAACACTGAAGCTTTCTTT.

CDR3 sequence reads: CASSPPGEDTNTEAFF. For the CDR3, the DNA is TGTGCCAGCAGTCCCCCGGGTGAGGATACAAACACTGAAGCTTTCTTT. The V gene is TRBV4-2, the J gene TRBJ1-1, with D unresolved. The germline V and J ends were trimmed by 6 bases and 2 bases, with 19 bases remaining between them. The CDR3 spans 16 residues. Per the germline V gene, CDR1 is LGHNA and CDR2 is YNFKEQ.

This chain uses TRBV9 with TRBJ2-7, with TRBD2 identical over 13 bases. The CDR3 contains 15 residues. Germline values: CDR1 SGDLS, CDR2 YYNGEE. The ends lost 0 bases at V and 7 bases at J; junction bases unmatched: 4. CDR3 DNA sequence: TGTGCCAGCAGCGTAGGGGGGACTAGCGGGGAAGAGCAGTACTTC. This encodes CASSVGGTSGEEQYF.

The genes are TRBV6-2 or TRBV6-3 and TRBJ1-4; maybe TRBD1 (5 bases). V was clipped by 8 bases and J by 2 bases, with 12 bases between them. The CDR3 has 14 amino acids. CDR1 MNHEY and CDR2 SVGEGT come from the germline V gene. CDR3 in DNA: TGTGCCAGCCACGACAGACCGACTAATGAAAAACTGTTTTTT. It codes for CASHDRPTNEKLFF.